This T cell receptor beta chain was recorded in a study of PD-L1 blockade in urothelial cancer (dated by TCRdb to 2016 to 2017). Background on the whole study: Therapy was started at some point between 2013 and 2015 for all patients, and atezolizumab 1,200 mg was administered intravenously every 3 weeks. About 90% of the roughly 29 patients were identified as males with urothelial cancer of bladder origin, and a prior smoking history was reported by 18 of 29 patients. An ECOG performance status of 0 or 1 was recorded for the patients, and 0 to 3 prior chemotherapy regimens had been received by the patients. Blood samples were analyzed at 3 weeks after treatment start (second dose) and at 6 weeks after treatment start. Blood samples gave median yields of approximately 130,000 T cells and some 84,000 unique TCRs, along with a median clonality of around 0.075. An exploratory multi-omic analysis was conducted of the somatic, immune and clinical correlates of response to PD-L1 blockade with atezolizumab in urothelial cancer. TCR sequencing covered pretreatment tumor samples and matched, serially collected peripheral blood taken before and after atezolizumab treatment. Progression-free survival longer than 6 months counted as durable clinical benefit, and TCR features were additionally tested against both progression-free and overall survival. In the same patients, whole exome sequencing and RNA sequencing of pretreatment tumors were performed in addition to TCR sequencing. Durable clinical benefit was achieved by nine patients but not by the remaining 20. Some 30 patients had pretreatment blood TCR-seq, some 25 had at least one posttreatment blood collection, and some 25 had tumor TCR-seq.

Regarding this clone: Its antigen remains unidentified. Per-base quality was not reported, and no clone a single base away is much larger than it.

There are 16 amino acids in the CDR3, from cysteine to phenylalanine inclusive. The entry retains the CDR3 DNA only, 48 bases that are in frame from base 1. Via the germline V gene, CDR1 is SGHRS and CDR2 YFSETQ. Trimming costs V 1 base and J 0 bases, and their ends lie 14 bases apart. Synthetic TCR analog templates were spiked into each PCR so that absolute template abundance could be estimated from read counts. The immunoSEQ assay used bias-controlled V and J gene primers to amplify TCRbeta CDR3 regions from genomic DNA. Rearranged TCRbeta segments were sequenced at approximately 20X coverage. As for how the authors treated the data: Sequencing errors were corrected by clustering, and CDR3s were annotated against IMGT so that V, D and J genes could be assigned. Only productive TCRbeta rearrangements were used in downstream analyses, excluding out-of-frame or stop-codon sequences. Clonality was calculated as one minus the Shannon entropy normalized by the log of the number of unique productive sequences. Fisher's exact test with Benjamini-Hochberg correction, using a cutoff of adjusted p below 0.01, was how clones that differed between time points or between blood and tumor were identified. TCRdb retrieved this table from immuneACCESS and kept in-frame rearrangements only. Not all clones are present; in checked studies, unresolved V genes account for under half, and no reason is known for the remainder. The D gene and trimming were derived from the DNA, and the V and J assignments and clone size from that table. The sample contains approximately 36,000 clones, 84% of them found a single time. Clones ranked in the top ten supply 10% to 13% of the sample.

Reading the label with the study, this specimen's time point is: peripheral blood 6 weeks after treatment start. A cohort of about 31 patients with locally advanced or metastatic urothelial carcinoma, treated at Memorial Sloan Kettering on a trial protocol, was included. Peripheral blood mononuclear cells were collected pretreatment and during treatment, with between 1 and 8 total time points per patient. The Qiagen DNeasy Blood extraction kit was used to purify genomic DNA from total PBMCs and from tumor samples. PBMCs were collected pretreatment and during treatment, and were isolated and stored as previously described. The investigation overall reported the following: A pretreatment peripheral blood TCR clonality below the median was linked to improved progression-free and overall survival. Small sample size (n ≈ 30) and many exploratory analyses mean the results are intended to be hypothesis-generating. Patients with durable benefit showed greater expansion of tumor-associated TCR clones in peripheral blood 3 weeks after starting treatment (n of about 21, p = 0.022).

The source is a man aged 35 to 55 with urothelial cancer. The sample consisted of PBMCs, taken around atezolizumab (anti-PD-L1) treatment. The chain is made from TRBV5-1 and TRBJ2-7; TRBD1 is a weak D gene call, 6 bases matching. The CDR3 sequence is CASSLFTGPNSYEQYF. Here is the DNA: TGCGCCAGCAGCTTGTTTACAGGGCCCAACTCCTACGAGCAGTACTTC.